The present T cell receptor (beta chain) was sequenced within a study of blood T cell repertoires in COVID-19. About the research overall: The cDNA or gDNA used as material had been derived from T cells, B-cell-depleted T cells, or PBMCs.

Method: immunoSEQ multiplex PCR; TCRdb's copy keeps in-frame clones and lacks some. The profile shows around 150,000 clones, 65% to 85% of them singletons. This CDR3 is built from 14 residues. From germline, CDR1 is LGHDT and CDR2 YNNKEL (reference sequence). V gave up 3 bases and J gave up 9 bases; unmatched junction bases: 8. Material for sequencing was peripheral blood. The chain has TRBV3-1 (or the pseudogene TRBV3-2) and TRBJ2-1, with 7 positions matching TRBD1. The TCR was taken from a woman older than 75 with acute or convalescent COVID-19. The CDR3 DNA sequence: TGTGCCAGCAGCCAGGGGACAGCTTGGGGTGAGCAGTTCTTC. Translated: CASSQGTAWGEQFF.